These 29 T cell receptor beta chains came from one sample sequenced in a study of spatial heterogeneity in lung cancer. Study-level results: For expanded intratumoral alpha and beta TCRs, counts tracked tumor mutation counts.

Time point meaning: sample taken at primary tumor resection. These receptors are not linked to any known antigen. Via MiXCR, TCRdb re-called the 5' RACE reads, giving one row per CDR3 protein. This sample has 9,000 to 9,500 distinct CDR3 sequences, with over 7% found just once. The input for sequencing was lung tumor tissue, taken at surgery. These receptors were taken from a male donor with early-stage non-small cell lung cancer.

This clonotype was found many times. The V gene is TRBV3-1, the J gene TRBJ2-1; 9 nucleotides agree with TRBD2. The CDR3 is 13 amino acids. V dropped 3 bases and J dropped 10; count of bases not matched to a gene: 4. Germline CDR1 is LGHDT and CDR2 is YNNKEL (reference sequence). The CDR3 nucleotides are TGTGCCAGCAGCCAGACTAGCGGCGGGGAGCAGTTCTTC. Translation gives CASSQTSGGEQFF.

This clonotype was picked up many times. The J gene is TRBJ1-1, the V gene TRBV4-3, with TRBD1 identical over 11 bases. The junction had 7 bases not matched to a gene; V was cut back by 0 bases and J by 4 bases. Germline CDR1 reads LGHNA; CDR2 reads YSLEER. This CDR3 comprises 17 residues. For the CDR3, the DNA is TGCGCCAGCAGCCAAGAAGTGGCCGGGACAGGGGGCACTGAAGCTTTCTTT. This translates into CASSQEVAGTGGTEAFF.

This clonotype is classed as medium-sized. The CDR3 sequence is CASSSETGTGDSPLHF. In nucleotides, the CDR3 is TGTGCCAGCAGCTCTGAAACCGGGACAGGGGATTCACCCCTCCACTTT. The gene calls are TRBV9 and TRBJ1-6, with 10 bases lining up with TRBD1. Per germline, CDR1 SGDLS and CDR2 YYNGEE. Unmatched junction bases numbered 9, after V lost 4 bases and J lost 8 bases. This CDR3 contains 16 residues.

This clonotype occurred once. The chain carries TRBV28 and TRBJ2-6, with a tentative D call TRBD1 (6 bases). Looked up from germline, CDR1 is MDHEN and CDR2 is SYDVKM. Trimming cost V 5 bases and J 9 bases, with 17 bases left between them. This CDR3 spans 15 amino acids. The CDR3 is CASSLPFGTYNVLTF. DNA for the CDR3: TGTGCCAGCAGTCTTCCATTTGGGACATACAACGTCCTGACTTTC.

This clonotype was seen a few times. The rearrangement uses TRBV27 and TRBJ2-2; no firm D call. Trimming took 6 bases from V and 6 from J, leaving 11 bases between them. The germline V gene has CDR1 MNHEY and CDR2 SMNVEV (reference sequence). This CDR3 region has 13 residues. The CDR3 here is CASRRFLSGELFF. The CDR3 DNA is TGTGCCAGCAGAAGATTTCTTTCCGGGGAGCTGTTTTTT.

The DNA of the CDR3 is TGTGCCAGCAGCTTAGCCCCGGCGGGGACCAACACCGGGGAGCTGTTTTTT. Amino acids: CASSLAPAGTNTGELFF. This chain connects TRBV7-3 to TRBJ2-2; a possible D gene is TRBD2 (6 bases). Germline V CDR1 and CDR2: SGHTA, FQGTGA. This CDR3 spans 17 amino acids. Trimming removed 2 bases from V and 2 bases from J, with 15 bases in between.

The genes are TRBV4-3 and TRBJ2-3, with 10 nucleotides matching TRBD2. This CDR3 has 17 residues. CDR1 is LGHNA, CDR2 YSLEER, per germline. J gave up 4 bases and V 0 bases, and 7 bases lay outside the gene matches. Here the CDR3 reads CASSQESGLAGADTQYF. CDR3 nucleotide sequence: TGCGCCAGCAGCCAAGAGTCAGGGCTAGCGGGAGCAGATACGCAGTATTTT.

The table lists this clonotype with a few counts. This chain joins TRBV30 and TRBJ1-2, with D hard to call. This CDR3 spans 13 amino acids. The germline V and J ends were trimmed by 8 bases and 4 bases, with 17 bases remaining between them. Germline V gene data show CDR1 as GTSNPN and CDR2 as SVGIG (reference sequence). The DNA of the CDR3 is TGTGCCCGTAGCTACGGGTTGGGCTATGGCTACACCTTC. It yields the protein CARSYGLGYGYTF.

This clonotype was recorded many times. The V call is TRBV4-2, the J call TRBJ2-3; maybe TRBD2 (5 bases). The CDR3 loop spans 14 amino acids. Germline lookup yields CDR1 LGHNA and CDR2 YNFKEQ. Trimming pared 4 bases from V and 3 bases from J, leaving 11 bases between. The CDR3 loop is CASSRSSETDTQYF. The CDR3 DNA sequence: TGTGCCAGCAGCCGCAGTAGCGAGACAGATACGCAGTATTTT.

This clonotype has a count of ten or more. This chain connects TRBV4-1 to TRBJ2-1; 7 nucleotides match TRBD2. With 6 bases clipped from V and 5 bases from J, the junction kept 10 bases outside the gene matches. Germline lookup yields CDR1 MGHRA and CDR2 YSYEKL. The CDR3 consists of 15 residues. Here the CDR3 DNA reads TGCGCCAGCAGTCTACAGATGGGGGGGGACAATGAGCAGTTCTTC. It yields the protein CASSLQMGGDNEQFF.

This chain uses TRBV27 with TRBJ2-5, with D maybe TRBD2 (5 bases). CDR1 and CDR2 from the germline V gene are MNHEY and SMNVEV (reference sequence). V lost 2 bases and J lost 1, with 8 bases in between. The CDR3 is 14 amino acids. CDR3 DNA sequence: TGTGCCAGCAGTTTACGGGGAGCCCAAGAGACCCAGTACTTC. The encoded protein is CASSLRGAQETQYF.

There are a few counts of this clonotype. The chain carries TRBV5-1 and TRBJ2-3; TRBD2 matches at 11 bases. The CDR3 covers 17 residues. From germline, CDR1 is SGHRS and CDR2 YFSETQ. Trimming took 2 bases from V and 5 from J; bases not matched to a gene: 10. The CDR3 nucleotides are TGCGCCAGCAGCTTCCAACTAGCGGGAGTTACAGGAGATACGCAGTATTTT. This encodes CASSFQLAGVTGDTQYF.

In this sample, this clonotype turned up many times. This chain's CDR3 is CASSAYSGNTIYF. The CDR3 nucleotides read TGTGCCAGCAGTGCCTACTCTGGAAACACCATATATTTT. The V and J genes are TRBV27 and TRBJ1-3; D is ambiguous. The V gene's germline CDR1 is MNHEY and CDR2 SMNVEV (reference sequence). This CDR3 has 13 residues. V lost 5 bases and J 0 bases, leaving 5 bases between the germline ends.

This clonotype was seen a handful of times. This rearrangement joins TRBV7-2 to TRBJ2-1; TRBD2 might be the D (6 bases). Per germline, CDR1 SGHTA and CDR2 FQGNSA. This CDR3 region has 14 residues. V lost 7 bases to trimming and J lost 8 bases, with 18 bases between them. CDR3 residues: CASIFFAGHDEQFF. The DNA for the CDR3 is TGTGCCAGCATCTTTTTTGCGGGGCACGATGAGCAGTTCTTC.

Ten or more counts support this clonotype. The gene calls are TRBV6-5 and TRBJ1-1; perhaps TRBD1 as D (6 bases). The CDR3 runs to 14 residues. V lost 4 bases and J lost 0, with 9 bases in between. Germline lookup yields CDR1 MNHEY and CDR2 SVGAGI. The CDR3 reads CASSWGHLNTEAFF. The CDR3 DNA reads TGTGCCAGCAGTTGGGGACACTTGAACACTGAAGCTTTCTTT.

This clonotype occurred many times. V and J are TRBV3-1 and TRBJ2-1; D gene uncertain. The V end was cut by 3 bases, the J end by 5 bases, with 8 bases between. The CDR3 length is 13 residues. CDR1 is LGHDT, CDR2 YNNKEL, per germline (reference sequence). CDR3 nucleotides: TGTGCCAGCAGCCAGTGGGGAAACAATGAGCAGTTCTTC. Translating it yields CASSQWGNNEQFF.

Ten or more counts support this clonotype. CDR3 amino acids: CAISTGTGGREQYF. The CDR3, as DNA: TGTGCCATCAGTACCGGGACAGGGGGCCGAGAGCAGTACTTC. The gene calls are TRBV10-3 and TRBJ2-7; 12 nucleotides match TRBD1. The CDR3 is 14 amino acids. Trimming cost V 5 bases and J 7 bases; bases outside gene matches: 6. Germline V CDR1 and CDR2: ENHRY, SYGVKD.

This clonotype came up a few times. This chain links TRBV6-5 with TRBJ2-1, with D maybe TRBD1 (6 bases). CDR1 and CDR2 (germline): MNHEY, SVGAGI. This CDR3 has 14 residues. The V gene lost 2 bases and the J gene lost 5 bases, with 10 bases spanning the gap. CDR3 sequence: CASSYLQGHNEQFF. CDR3 coding DNA: TGTGCCAGCAGTTACCTCCAGGGGCACAATGAGCAGTTCTTC.

This clonotype was seen at least ten times. The V call is TRBV28, the J call TRBJ1-2; D is possibly TRBD1 (5 bases). Trimming removed 1 base at V and 5 bases at J, with 14 bases between. The CDR3 sequence is 15 residues long. Germline-derived CDR1 and CDR2 are MDHEN and SYDVKM. The CDR3 region is CASSLSGHLFYGYTF. As DNA, the CDR3 is TGTGCCAGCAGTTTATCCGGACACCTGTTTTATGGCTACACCTTC.

This clonotype came up many times. J is TRBJ2-5 and V is TRBV7-6, with TRBD2 identical over 8 bases. Germline trimming cut 5 bases from V and 1 base from J; bases unmatched to any gene: 6. Germline CDR1 SGHVS, CDR2 FNYEAQ. The CDR3 is 15 residues long. CDR3 protein: CASSRRGALQETQYF. In DNA, the CDR3 is TGTGCCAGCAGCAGGCGGGGGGCCCTCCAAGAGACCCAGTACTTC. The full variable domain, with the rest looked up from reference TRBV7-6 and TRBJ2-5, is GAGVSQSPRYKVTKRGQDVALRCDPISGHVSLYWYRQALGQGPEFLTYFNYEAQQDKSGLPNDRFSAERPEGSISTLTIQRTEQRDSAMYRCASSRRGALQETQYFGPGTRLLVL.

At least ten counts were recorded for this clonotype. J is TRBJ2-7 and V is TRBV7-2; 7 bases are a match to TRBD1. Germline values: CDR1 SGHTA, CDR2 FQGNSA. After removal of 5 bases from V and 4 bases from J, the junction contained 5 bases not matched to a gene. This CDR3 contains 13 residues. In nucleotides, the CDR3 is TGTGCCAGCAGCCGCGCACAGGGGTACGAGCAGTACTTC. It is translated as CASSRAQGYEQYF.

This clonotype was counted a few times. The rearrangement uses TRBV15 and TRBJ2-2; TRBD1 matches at 7 bases. CDR1 and CDR2 from the germline V gene are LNHNV and YYDKDF (reference sequence). The CDR3 is made up of 16 amino acids. J was trimmed by 4 bases and V by 2 bases; bases with no gene match: 7. CDR3 protein: CATSRLGNRGTGELFF. CDR3 DNA: TGTGCCACCAGCAGATTGGGGAACAGGGGCACCGGGGAGCTGTTTTTT.

The V and J genes are TRBV12-3 or TRBV12-4 and TRBJ1-5; D perhaps matches TRBD1 (5 bases). The CDR3 length is 15 residues. V lost 3 bases, J lost 1 base, and 10 bases lay in between. The CDR3 reads CASSLGPVSNQPQHF. CDR3 nucleotides: TGTGCCAGCAGTTTGGGGCCAGTAAGCAATCAGCCCCAGCATTTT.

This clonotype was counted ten times or more. The chain has TRBV10-3 and TRBJ1-2; weak D call: TRBD1 (5 bases). V was cut by 6 bases and J by 0 bases, with 11 bases left in between. Germline V gene lookup returns CDR1 ENHRY and CDR2 SYGVKD. This CDR3 region has 14 residues. The CDR3 is CAISGDGPNYGYTF. In DNA, the CDR3 is TGTGCCATCAGCGGGGACGGCCCTAACTATGGCTACACCTTC.

The rearrangement uses TRBV4-2 and TRBJ1-1; D unclear. Trimming cost V 5 bases and J 0 bases, with 10 bases left between them. This CDR3 has 14 amino acids. Germline V gene lookup returns CDR1 LGHNA and CDR2 YNFKEQ. DNA of the CDR3: TGTGCCAGCAGCAGAGGCAGCTTGAACACTGAAGCTTTCTTT. This encodes CASSRGSLNTEAFF.

This clonotype was seen a few times. J is TRBJ2-3 and V is TRBV20-1; 8 bases are a match to TRBD2. The CDR3 is made up of 15 amino acids. J lost 2 bases, V lost 3 bases, and 7 bases had no gene match. The germline V gene encodes CDR1 DFQATT and CDR2 SNEGSKA (reference sequence). The CDR3 DNA reads as TGCAGTGCTAGCATAGGTAGCGGGGTCACAGATACGCAGTATTTT. Protein product: CSASIGSGVTDTQYF.

This clonotype was seen ten or more times. V is TRBV12-3 or TRBV12-4 and J is TRBJ2-1; D is perhaps TRBD1 or TRBD2 (5 bases each). This CDR3 has 13 amino acids. V was shortened by 10 bases and J by 3 bases, with 13 bases between the two germline ends. The CDR3 loop is CATQGPNYNEQFF. The CDR3 DNA sequence: TGTGCCACCCAGGGACCAAACTACAATGAGCAGTTCTTC.

CDR3 DNA sequence: TGCGCCAGCAGCTTGGCCGGACCGCAGCCCCAGCATTTT. It encodes CASSLAGPQPQHF. The rearrangement links TRBV5-1 to TRBJ1-5; D uncertain. Germline V gene lookup returns CDR1 SGHRS and CDR2 YFSETQ. The CDR3 loop spans 13 amino acids. V lost 0 bases and J lost 7, with 8 bases in between.

This clonotype was observed at least ten times. This rearrangement joins TRBV2 to TRBJ1-2; TRBD1 might be the D (6 bases). Trimming took off 7 bases at V and 3 bases at J, with 12 bases between the two ends. This CDR3 has 13 residues. CDR1 and CDR2 from the germline V gene are SNHLY and FYNNEI. The CDR3 here is CASNTQGDYGYTF. The CDR3 region has the DNA TGTGCCAGCAACACACAGGGAGACTATGGCTACACCTTC.